The next 21 T cell receptor beta chains were all read from a single sample in a study of immune evolution from preneoplasia to lung adenocarcinoma. Here immunoSEQ multiplex PCR was the method, and the copy in TCRdb shows in-frame clones only, minus some. The sample shows roughly 13,000 clones, 80% to 90% of them seen only once. Sequences were obtained from FFPE minimally invasive lung adenocarcinoma tissue. These receptors were taken from an older person with lung adenocarcinoma.

V is TRBV2 and J is TRBJ1-5; no clear D gene. Deletions cut 0 bases from V and 2 bases from J, with 2 bases between. CDR1 SNHLY and CDR2 FYNNEI come from the germline V gene. This CDR3 comprises 13 residues. In nucleotides, the CDR3 is TGTGCCAGCAGTGAAGCGGGCAATCAGCCCCAGCATTTT. Residues: CASSEAGNQPQHF.

The chain uses TRBV5-4 and TRBJ1-6; D is possibly TRBD1 (5 bases). The germline gives CDR1 SGHNT, CDR2 YYREEE (reference sequence). V was clipped by 4 bases and J by 9 bases, with 17 bases between them. This CDR3 is 15 amino acids long. The CDR3 reads CASSHGSPQGSPLHF. Written as DNA, the CDR3 is TGTGCCAGCAGCCACGGATCCCCCCAGGGTTCACCCCTCCACTTT. Full variable domain (missing parts from reference TRBV5-4 and TRBJ1-6): ETGVTQSPTHLIKTRGQQVTLRCSSQSGHNTVSWYQQALGQGPQFIFQYYREEENGRGNFPPRFSGLQFPNYSSELNVNALELDDSALYLCASSHGSPQGSPLHFGNGTRLTVT.

This clone was found a few times. An end of the junction does not agree with germline; a read error may underlie this. The CDR3 reads CASSQAGTYTGAFF. DNA of the CDR3: TGTGCCAGCAGCCAAGCTGGGACCTATACTGGAGCTTTCTTT. The J gene is TRBJ1-1, the V gene TRBV7-9; D is possibly TRBD1 (5 bases). The CDR3 contains 14 residues. CDR1 SEHNR and CDR2 FQNEAQ come from the germline V gene (reference sequence).

This clone has only a few counts. The chain recombines TRBV5-6 with TRBJ2-1; 7 positions match TRBD1. The CDR3 contains 13 residues. Trimming took 3 bases from V and 7 from J; bases not matched to a gene: 4. CDR1 is SGHDT and CDR2 is YYEEEE in the germline V gene. The CDR3 nucleotides are TGTGCCAGCAGCTGGGGGACAGTGAATGAGCAGTTCTTC. Protein product: CASSWGTVNEQFF.

The chain links TRBV2 to TRBJ2-1; D call uncertain. V lost 10 bases and J lost 9, with 19 bases in between. Germline CDR1 and CDR2: SNHLY and FYNNEI. The CDR3 length is 13 residues. The CDR3 loop reads CATTPRTVGEQFF. DNA for the CDR3: TGTGCCACCACTCCCCGAACAGTAGGTGAGCAGTTCTTC.

This clone was found once. The chain has TRBV28 and TRBJ1-1; D is unresolved. This CDR3 is built from 12 residues. CDR1 and CDR2 (germline): MDHEN, SYDVKM. V dropped 2 bases and J dropped 5 bases, with 6 bases sitting between them. The CDR3 region is CASSLMYTEAFF. The DNA for the CDR3 is TGTGCCAGCAGTTTAATGTATACTGAAGCTTTCTTT.

The chain joins TRBV14 to TRBJ1-2; no reliable D call. The V end was cut by 4 bases, the J end by 0 bases, with 12 bases between. The CDR3 is 15 residues long. The V gene's germline CDR1 is SGHDN and CDR2 FVKESK. CDR3 coding DNA: TGTGCCAGCAGCCCAGACTACGGAACTAACTATGGCTACACCTTC. Amino acid sequence: CASSPDYGTNYGYTF.

This clone showed up just a few times. The chain links TRBV19 to TRBJ2-7; 8 nucleotides match TRBD2. Germline V gene data show CDR1 as LNHDA and CDR2 as SQIVND (reference sequence). J lost 6 bases, V lost 3 bases, and 7 bases had no gene match. The length of the CDR3 is 14 residues. The CDR3 region has the DNA TGTGCCAGTAGTATCGCCGGGGGGGCCTCCGAGCAGTACTTC. Protein sequence: CASSIAGGASEQYF.

This clone was seen a handful of times. The chain employs TRBV15 and TRBJ1-4; D is unresolved. The germline gives CDR1 LNHNV, CDR2 YYDKDF (reference sequence). This CDR3 is built from 15 residues. With 2 bases removed from V and 0 bases from J, the gap between germline ends came to 7 bases. The CDR3 here is CATSRSDATNEKLFF. The CDR3 DNA reads as TGTGCCACCAGCAGATCAGACGCAACTAATGAAAAACTGTTTTTT.

There are a few counts of this clone. V is TRBV7-2 and J is TRBJ1-2; 9 bases match TRBD1. V was clipped by 5 bases and J by 4 bases; unmatched bases: 8. This CDR3 region has 15 residues. From germline, CDR1 is SGHTA and CDR2 FQGNSA. CDR3 sequence (DNA): TGTGCCAGCAGCGTTACCGGGACAGGGTTCTATGGCTACACCTTC. Translation: CASSVTGTGFYGYTF.

This clone came up once. This rearrangement joins TRBV29-1 to TRBJ2-5; tentatively, D is TRBD2 (7 bases). V was pared by 7 bases and J by 5 bases, with 14 bases between. The CDR3 runs to 12 residues. Per the germline V gene, CDR1 is SQVTM and CDR2 is ANQGSEA. CDR3 sequence (DNA): TGCAGCGGCCAGGGGAGGGGGGAGACCCAGTACTTC. It yields the protein CSGQGRGETQYF.

The V call is TRBV30, the J call TRBJ2-7; possible D gene TRBD2, 6 bases. V lost 2 bases to trimming and J lost 5 bases, with 7 bases between them. The V gene's germline CDR1 is GTSNPN and CDR2 SVGIG (reference sequence). This CDR3 has 11 residues. The CDR3 bases are TGTGCCTGGAGTCGGGAGAACGAGCAGTACTTC. Amino acids: CAWSRENEQYF.

CDR3 region: CSAGRQGGEQYF. The DNA of the CDR3 is TGCAGCGCCGGCAGGCAAGGGGGAGAGCAGTACTTC. The chain carries TRBV29-1 and TRBJ2-7, with TRBD1 as a possible D gene (6 bases). Trimming left V 7 bases short and J 7 bases short, with 17 bases between. The V gene's germline CDR1 is SQVTM and CDR2 ANQGSEA. This CDR3 spans 12 amino acids.

The rearrangement uses TRBV12-5 and TRBJ1-1; no clear D. This CDR3 comprises 14 residues. Trimming pared 4 bases from V and 1 base from J, leaving 10 bases between. The germline gives CDR1 LGHNT, CDR2 FRNRAP. CDR3: CASGSSTTNTEAFF. The CDR3 DNA sequence: TGTGCTAGTGGTTCTTCGACGACGAACACTGAAGCTTTCTTT.

The chain employs TRBV19 and TRBJ1-2, with 8 nucleotides matching TRBD1. J lost 8 bases, V lost 5 bases, and 10 bases had no gene match. The CDR3 is 14 residues long. Germline lookup yields CDR1 LNHDA and CDR2 SQIVND (reference sequence). The CDR3 sequence: CASSRPGQEGGYTF. The DNA for the CDR3 is TGTGCCAGTAGTCGCCCGGGACAGGAGGGGGGCTACACCTTC.

The V gene is TRBV5-4, the J gene TRBJ1-4; 9 bases match TRBD1. The J segment lost 7 bases and the V segment lost 2 bases, leaving 6 bases of the junction unmatched. The CDR3 contains 15 residues. Germline V gives CDR1 SGHNT, CDR2 YYREEE (reference sequence). CDR3 protein: CASSLGGQGSEKLFF. The CDR3 DNA is TGTGCCAGCAGCTTAGGGGGACAGGGTAGTGAAAAACTGTTTTTT.

The chain employs TRBV2 and TRBJ2-5, with 11 bases fitting TRBD2. This CDR3 contains 15 residues. V gave up 5 bases and J gave up 2 bases; unmatched junction bases: 4. Per the germline V gene, CDR1 is SNHLY and CDR2 is FYNNEI. DNA of the CDR3: TGTGCCAGCAGTACTAGCGGGGGCTTTCAAGAGACCCAGTACTTC. Amino acids: CASSTSGGFQETQYF.

The chain is built from TRBV29-1 and TRBJ1-1; possibly TRBD1 for D (5 bases). This CDR3 has 13 residues. The germline gives CDR1 SQVTM, CDR2 ANQGSEA. V shed 8 bases and J shed 1 base, with 14 bases lying between them. The CDR3 sequence is CSPNLRGNTEAFF. CDR3 in DNA: TGCAGCCCTAACCTAAGGGGGAACACTGAAGCTTTCTTT. The full variable domain, its missing parts supplied by reference TRBV29-1 and TRBJ1-1, is SAVISQKPSRDICQRGTSLTIQCQVDSQVTMMFWYRQQPGQSLTLIATANQGSEATYESGFVIDKFPISRPNLTFSTLTVSNMSPEDSSIYLCSPNLRGNTEAFFGQGTRLTVV.

This chain joins TRBV28 and TRBJ1-6; D perhaps matches TRBD1 (6 bases). The CDR3 runs to 15 residues. Germline CDR1 reads MDHEN; CDR2 reads SYDVKM. The V and J ends lost 4 bases and 2 bases respectively, with 9 bases between them. CDR3 amino acids: CASSSGAAYNSPLHF. The CDR3 bases are TGTGCCAGCAGTTCGGGGGCTGCCTATAATTCACCCCTCCACTTT.

V usage is TRBV28 and J usage is TRBJ1-3, with unresolved D. The CDR3 sequence is 15 residues long. V was trimmed by 7 bases and J by 0 bases, leaving 13 bases between them. Germline V gene data show CDR1 as MDHEN and CDR2 as SYDVKM. The CDR3 loop is CASTLTPSSGNTIYF. The CDR3 coding sequence is TGTGCCAGCACCTTGACCCCGAGCTCTGGAAACACCATATATTTT.

The chain couples TRBV28 to TRBJ1-2; 9 bases are shared with TRBD1. The germline gives CDR1 MDHEN, CDR2 SYDVKM. This CDR3 contains 15 residues. The V segment lost 4 bases and the J segment 4 bases; nucleotides outside the gene matches: 7. The CDR3 sequence is CASSSRQGEGYGYTF. The CDR3 bases are TGTGCCAGCAGTTCAAGACAGGGGGAAGGCTATGGCTACACCTTC.